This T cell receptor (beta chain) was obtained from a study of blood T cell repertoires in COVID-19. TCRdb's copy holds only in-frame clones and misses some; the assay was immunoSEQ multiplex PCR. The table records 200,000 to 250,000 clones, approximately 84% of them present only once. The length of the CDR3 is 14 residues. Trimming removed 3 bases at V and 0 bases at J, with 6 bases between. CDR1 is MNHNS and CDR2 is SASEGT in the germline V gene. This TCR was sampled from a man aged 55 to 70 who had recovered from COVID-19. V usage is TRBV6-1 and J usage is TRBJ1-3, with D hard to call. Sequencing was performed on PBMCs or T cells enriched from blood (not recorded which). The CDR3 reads CASSDQYSGNTIYF. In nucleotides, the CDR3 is TGTGCCAGCAGTGACCAGTACTCTGGAAACACCATATATTTT.